These 25 T cell receptor beta chains were all obtained from the same sample, sequenced in a study of blood T cell repertoires in COVID-19. Sequencing used immunoSEQ multiplex PCR; TCRdb keeps in-frame clones, though not all of them. The sample has fewer than 15,000 clones, approximately 76% seen once; the top ten hold 40% to 45%. Input material: peripheral blood. Receptors originate from a woman older than 75 with acute or convalescent COVID-19.

V usage is TRBV9 and J usage is TRBJ2-1; TRBD2 matches 10 bases. V dropped 1 base and J dropped 10; count of bases not matched to a gene: 8. Per germline, CDR1 SGDLS and CDR2 YYNGEE. The CDR3 is made up of 15 amino acids. The CDR3 DNA reads as TGTGCCAGCAGCGTAAGAGCGGGGGGGCCACGGGAGCAGTTCTTC. Translation gives CASSVRAGGPREQFF.

The chain uses TRBV4-1 and TRBJ1-5; D unclear. The germline V gene encodes CDR1 MGHRA and CDR2 YSYEKL. Trimming shortened V by 2 bases and J by 0 bases, and 11 bases separated the two germline ends. The CDR3 runs to 16 residues. DNA of the CDR3: TGCGCCAGCAGCCAAACAGCCGACTATAGCAATCAGCCCCAGCATTTT. Protein sequence: CASSQTADYSNQPQHF.

The rearrangement links TRBV5-4 to TRBJ1-1; tentatively, D is TRBD1 (6 bases). The V gene lost 4 bases and the J gene lost 2 bases, with 12 bases spanning the gap. The CDR3 spans 14 residues. Germline assignment: CDR1 SGHNT and CDR2 YYREEE (reference sequence). The CDR3 region is CASSTDSKNTEAFF. In nucleotides, the CDR3 is TGTGCCAGCAGCACGGACAGTAAAAACACTGAAGCTTTCTTT.

The rearrangement links TRBV10-1 to TRBJ2-1, with TRBD2 identical over 11 bases. The CDR3 contains 15 residues. With 6 bases clipped from V and 1 base from J, the junction kept 2 bases outside the gene matches. From germline, CDR1 is WNHNN and CDR2 SYGVQD (reference sequence). CDR3 nucleotide sequence: TGCGCCAGCAGCCCTAGCGGGAGGTCCTACAATGAGCAGTTCTTC. This translates into CASSPSGRSYNEQFF.

The V gene is TRBV2, the J gene TRBJ2-2; a weak D match, TRBD1 (6 bases). The CDR3 contains 12 residues. With 6 bases removed from V and 10 bases from J, the gap between germline ends came to 12 bases. The germline V gene has CDR1 SNHLY and CDR2 FYNNEI. CDR3 in DNA: TGTGCCAGCAGAGGGGACAAGGTGGAGCTGTTTTTT. As protein: CASRGDKVELFF.

The chain recombines TRBV18 with TRBJ1-2; D gene ambiguous. CDR1 is KGHSH, CDR2 LQKENI, per germline. V lost 6 bases to trimming and J lost 4 bases, with 12 bases between them. CDR3 length equals 13 residues. The CDR3 bases are TGTGCCAGCTCGCCCAAAGCGCTCTATGGCTACACCTTC. Translation: CASSPKALYGYTF. The variable domain in full, with the rest retrieved from reference TRBV18 and TRBJ1-2, is NAGVMQNPRHLVRRRGQEARLRCSPMKGHSHVYWYRQLPEEGLKFMVYLQKENIIDESGMPKERFSAEFPKEGPSILRIQQVVRGDSAAYFCASSPKALYGYTFGSGTRLTVV.

The chain has TRBV6-5 and TRBJ1-1; 7 nucleotides agree with TRBD1. V lost 6 bases and J lost 6; bases outside the gene matches: 10. This CDR3 has 14 residues. CDR1 and CDR2 (germline): MNHEY, SVGAGI. In DNA form, the CDR3 reads TGTGCCAGCAGGGACAACAAGGGGGCCCCTGAAGCTTTCTTT. Translation: CASRDNKGAPEAFF.

The chain combines TRBV29-1 with TRBJ2-5, with 7 bases identical to TRBD1. CDR1 and CDR2 (germline): SQVTM, ANQGSEA. The V segment lost 6 bases and the J segment 5 bases; nucleotides outside the gene matches: 6. The CDR3 is 12 residues long. CDR3 region: CSVQGSGETQYF. CDR3 nucleotides: TGCAGCGTACAGGGGTCGGGGGAGACCCAGTACTTC.

The chain carries TRBV2 and TRBJ2-2; 11 nucleotides match TRBD1. The CDR3 sequence is 15 residues long. In germline, CDR1 is SNHLY, CDR2 FYNNEI. J gave up 7 bases and V 7 bases, and 8 bases lay outside the gene matches. The DNA for the CDR3 is TGTGCCAGCACCGGACAGGGGGCGCAAGTCGGGGAGCTGTTTTTT. Its protein is CASTGQGAQVGELFF.

This rearrangement joins TRBV5-1 to TRBJ2-2; no reliable D call. This CDR3 region has 12 residues. Germline CDR1 reads SGHRS; CDR2 reads YFSETQ. V lost 4 bases and J 7 bases, leaving 8 bases between the germline ends. As DNA, the CDR3 is TGCGCCAGCAGCGGCGGTTACGGGGAGCTGTTTTTT. This gives the protein CASSGGYGELFF.

V is TRBV19 and J is TRBJ2-3; 13 bases agree with TRBD2. Germline V gives CDR1 LNHDA, CDR2 SQIVND (reference sequence). V trimming: 0 bases; J trimming: 9 bases; junction bases outside the gene matches: 12. The CDR3 covers 18 residues. The CDR3 nucleotides are TGTGCCAGTAGTATAGAACTAGCGGGGGGGCCTCTATTGAGCACGCAGTATTTT. It yields the protein CASSIELAGGPLLSTQYF.

The gene calls are TRBV5-5 and TRBJ1-5; the D gene is possibly TRBD1 (6 bases). The CDR3 is made up of 16 amino acids. Germline V gene lookup returns CDR1 SGHKS and CDR2 YYEKEE (reference sequence). The V gene lost 1 base and the J gene lost 4 bases, with 15 bases spanning the gap. For the CDR3, the DNA is TGTGCCAGCAGCTTGTTTACAGGGCCAGGGAATCAGCCCCAGCATTTT. Translated: CASSLFTGPGNQPQHF.

The chain is built from TRBV7-9 and TRBJ1-2; D is undetermined. V lost 1 base, J lost 6 bases, and 9 bases lay in between. Per germline, CDR1 SEHNR and CDR2 FQNEAQ (reference sequence). The CDR3 length is 13 residues. The CDR3 loop is CASSLGELDGYTF. The CDR3 DNA sequence: TGTGCCAGCAGCTTAGGTGAGCTAGATGGCTACACCTTC.

This chain uses TRBV11-2 with TRBJ2-5, with TRBD2 matching over 13 bases. V gave up 5 bases and J gave up 9 bases; unmatched junction bases: 9. The V gene's germline CDR1 is SGHAT and CDR2 FQNNGV. The CDR3 spans 15 residues. CDR3 in amino acids: CASSSTSGGAGAQYF. For the CDR3, the DNA is TGTGCCAGCAGCAGTACTAGCGGGGGGGCCGGAGCCCAGTACTTC.

Worth noting for this clone: A single base separates this from a much larger clone, so it may be a read error. V gene TRBV7-8 combines with J gene TRBJ1-4; weak D call: TRBD1 (5 bases). The V and J ends lost 1 base and 0 bases respectively, with 6 bases between them. CDR1 is SGHVS, CDR2 FQNEAQ, per germline. The CDR3 totals 15 residues. The CDR3 sequence: CASSLGRATNEKLFF. The CDR3, as DNA: TGTGCCAGCAGCTTAGGCAGGGCAACTAATGAAAAACTGTTTTTT.

The chain employs TRBV5-1 and TRBJ1-2, with 11 bases fitting TRBD1. This CDR3 has 14 residues. J was trimmed by 8 bases and V by 4 bases; bases with no gene match: 7. CDR1 is SGHRS, CDR2 YFSETQ, per germline. The CDR3 is CASSLGTGGSGYTF. For the CDR3, the DNA is TGCGCCAGCAGCCTAGGGACAGGGGGTAGCGGCTACACCTTC.

The chain links TRBV14 to TRBJ2-5; D uncertain. V lost 0 bases, J lost 4 bases, and 12 bases lay in between. This CDR3 has 15 amino acids. Germline lookup yields CDR1 SGHDN and CDR2 FVKESK. In DNA, the CDR3 is TGTGCCAGCAGCCAAGATCTAAGGCAGCGAGAGACCCAGTACTTC. This translates into CASSQDLRQRETQYF.

The chain employs TRBV18 and TRBJ2-7, with 7 bases fitting TRBD1. This CDR3 has 14 amino acids. Per germline, CDR1 KGHSH and CDR2 LQKENI. The V segment lost 4 bases and the J segment 2 bases; nucleotides outside the gene matches: 5. In DNA form, the CDR3 reads TGTGCCAGCTCACAGGGGGCCCAAACCTACGAGCAGTACTTC. Translation gives CASSQGAQTYEQYF.

The chain joins TRBV18 to TRBJ1-4; 9 nucleotides agree with TRBD1. Germline CDR1 KGHSH, CDR2 LQKENI. The CDR3 loop spans 16 amino acids. The V segment lost 2 bases and the J segment 5 bases; nucleotides outside the gene matches: 6. The CDR3 is CASSPWDRVRNEKLFF. In nucleotides, the CDR3 is TGTGCCAGCTCACCATGGGACAGGGTTAGGAATGAAAAACTGTTTTTT.

The CDR3 is CASRMAGSPYNEQFF. The CDR3 bases are TGTGCCAGCAGGATGGCGGGTTCCCCCTACAATGAGCAGTTCTTC. This chain links TRBV7-3 with TRBJ2-1; a weak D match, TRBD2 (5 bases). The CDR3 is 15 residues long. Trimming pared 6 bases from V and 2 bases from J, leaving 14 bases between. Germline CDR1 is SGHTA and CDR2 is FQGTGA.

The rearrangement uses TRBV4-3 and TRBJ2-2, with D possibly being TRBD2 (5 bases). V gave up 8 bases and J gave up 6 bases, with 10 bases separating them. The CDR3 is 12 amino acids. CDR1 is LGHNA, CDR2 YSLEER, per germline. The CDR3, as DNA: TGCGCCAGCCGCGACTACGCCGGGGAGCTGTTTTTT. It specifies CASRDYAGELFF.

Many counts were recorded for this clone. CDR3 bases: TGTGCCAGCAGCCAGGTTTCTAGCGGGGGGGACGCAGATACGCAGTATTTT. Protein sequence: CASSQVSSGGDADTQYF. The chain links TRBV7-9 to TRBJ2-3; 12 bases are a match to TRBD2. The length of the CDR3 is 17 residues. CDR1 and CDR2 (germline): SEHNR, FQNEAQ (reference sequence). V shed 5 bases and J 4 bases; nucleotides not matched to a gene: 10.

The rearrangement joins TRBV6-5 to TRBJ2-5, with D possibly TRBD2 on 5 matching bases. The CDR3 has 15 amino acids. With 2 bases removed from V and 5 bases from J, the gap between germline ends came to 15 bases. Looked up from germline, CDR1 is MNHEY and CDR2 is SVGAGI. As DNA, the CDR3 is TGTGCCAGCAGTTACGAGGCGGGCCTGGCGGAGACCCAGTACTTC. Amino acids: CASSYEAGLAETQYF.

This rearrangement joins TRBV6-2 or TRBV6-3 to TRBJ2-1; TRBD2 aligns across 16 bases. The CDR3 is 16 residues long. Germline CDR1 reads MNHEY; CDR2 reads SVGEGT. The ends lost 4 bases at V and 6 bases at J; junction bases unmatched: 3. The CDR3 spells CASSSGTSGGGNEQFF. In DNA form, the CDR3 reads TGTGCCAGCAGTTCCGGGACTAGCGGGGGGGGCAATGAGCAGTTCTTC.

The V and J genes are TRBV7-2 and TRBJ1-2, with 7 bases matching TRBD1. Germline lookup yields CDR1 SGHTA and CDR2 FQGNSA. The CDR3 extends over 15 amino acids. The ends lost 5 bases at V and 0 bases at J; junction bases unmatched: 6. The CDR3 loop reads CASSLRQGSNYGYTF. CDR3 sequence (DNA): TGTGCCAGCAGCCTCCGACAGGGCTCTAACTATGGCTACACCTTC.